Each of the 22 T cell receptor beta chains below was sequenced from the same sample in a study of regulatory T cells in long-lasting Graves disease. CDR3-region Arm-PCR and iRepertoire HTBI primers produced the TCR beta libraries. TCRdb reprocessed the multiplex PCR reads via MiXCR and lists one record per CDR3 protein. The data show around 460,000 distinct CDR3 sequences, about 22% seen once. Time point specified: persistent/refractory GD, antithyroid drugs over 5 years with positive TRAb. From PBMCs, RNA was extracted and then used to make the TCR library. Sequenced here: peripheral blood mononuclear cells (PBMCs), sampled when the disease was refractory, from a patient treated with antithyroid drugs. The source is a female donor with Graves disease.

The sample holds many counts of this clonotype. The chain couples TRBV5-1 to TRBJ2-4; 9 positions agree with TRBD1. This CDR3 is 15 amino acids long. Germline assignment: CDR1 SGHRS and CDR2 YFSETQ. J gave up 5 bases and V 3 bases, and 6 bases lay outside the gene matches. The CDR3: CASSYRDRVENIQYF. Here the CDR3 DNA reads TGCGCCAGCAGCTACCGGGACAGGGTGGAAAACATTCAGTACTTC.

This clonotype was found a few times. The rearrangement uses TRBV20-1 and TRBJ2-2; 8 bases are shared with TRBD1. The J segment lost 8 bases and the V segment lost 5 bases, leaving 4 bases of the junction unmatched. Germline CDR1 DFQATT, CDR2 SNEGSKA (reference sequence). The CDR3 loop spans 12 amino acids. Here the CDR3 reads CSAWTGPGELFF. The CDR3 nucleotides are TGCAGTGCTTGGACAGGGCCTGGGGAGCTGTTTTTT.

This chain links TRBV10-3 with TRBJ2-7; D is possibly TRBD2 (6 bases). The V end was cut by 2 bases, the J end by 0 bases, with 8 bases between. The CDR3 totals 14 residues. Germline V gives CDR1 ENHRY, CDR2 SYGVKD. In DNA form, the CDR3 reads TGTGCCATCAGTGAGCCGGACTACTCCTACGAGCAGTACTTC. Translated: CAISEPDYSYEQYF.

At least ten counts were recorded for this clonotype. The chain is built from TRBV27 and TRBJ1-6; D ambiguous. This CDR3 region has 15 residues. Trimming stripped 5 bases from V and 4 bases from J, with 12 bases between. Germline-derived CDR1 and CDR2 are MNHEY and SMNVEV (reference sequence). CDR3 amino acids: CASSRQVPYNSPLHF. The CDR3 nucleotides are TGTGCCAGCAGTCGTCAGGTACCATATAATTCACCCCTCCACTTT.

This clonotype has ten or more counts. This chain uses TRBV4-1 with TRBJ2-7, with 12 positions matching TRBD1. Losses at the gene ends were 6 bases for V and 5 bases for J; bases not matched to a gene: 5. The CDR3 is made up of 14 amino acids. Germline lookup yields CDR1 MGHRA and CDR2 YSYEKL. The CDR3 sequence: CASSAGTGGNEQYF. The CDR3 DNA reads TGCGCCAGCAGTGCCGGGACAGGGGGCAACGAGCAGTACTTC.

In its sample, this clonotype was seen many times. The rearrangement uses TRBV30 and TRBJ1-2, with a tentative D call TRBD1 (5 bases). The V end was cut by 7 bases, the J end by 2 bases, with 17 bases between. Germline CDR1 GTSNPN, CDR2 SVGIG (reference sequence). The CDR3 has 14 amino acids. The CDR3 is CASDRDGQNYGYTF. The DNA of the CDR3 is TGTGCCTCTGACCGGGACGGACAAAACTATGGCTACACCTTC.

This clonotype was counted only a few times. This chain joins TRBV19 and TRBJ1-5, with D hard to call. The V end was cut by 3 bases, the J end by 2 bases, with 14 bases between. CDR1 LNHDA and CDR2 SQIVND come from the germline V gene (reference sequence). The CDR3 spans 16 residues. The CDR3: CASSIEAGRGNQPQHF. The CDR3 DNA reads TGTGCCAGTAGTATTGAGGCAGGACGTGGCAATCAGCCCCAGCATTTT.

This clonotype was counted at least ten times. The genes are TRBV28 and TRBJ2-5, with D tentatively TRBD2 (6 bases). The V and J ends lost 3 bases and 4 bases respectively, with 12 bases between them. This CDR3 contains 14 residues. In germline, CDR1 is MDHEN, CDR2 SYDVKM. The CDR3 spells CASSLAGYVETQYF. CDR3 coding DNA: TGTGCCAGCAGTTTGGCGGGATACGTAGAGACCCAGTACTTC.

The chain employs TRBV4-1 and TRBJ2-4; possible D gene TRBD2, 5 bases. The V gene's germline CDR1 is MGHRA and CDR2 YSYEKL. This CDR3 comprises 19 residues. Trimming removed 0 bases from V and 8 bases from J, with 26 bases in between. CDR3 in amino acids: CASSQDIGGRVRAKDIQYF. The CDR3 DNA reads TGCGCCAGCAGCCAAGATATTGGAGGACGGGTTAGGGCCAAGGACATTCAGTACTTC.

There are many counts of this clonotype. The CDR3 bases are TGTGCCAGCAGCTCGGGACAGATTCCCTACGAGCAGTACTTC. It encodes CASSSGQIPYEQYF. The chain couples TRBV5-6 to TRBJ2-7, with 7 bases that match TRBD1. Germline CDR1 reads SGHDT; CDR2 reads YYEEEE. The ends lost 3 bases at V and 2 bases at J; junction bases unmatched: 5. This CDR3 contains 14 residues.

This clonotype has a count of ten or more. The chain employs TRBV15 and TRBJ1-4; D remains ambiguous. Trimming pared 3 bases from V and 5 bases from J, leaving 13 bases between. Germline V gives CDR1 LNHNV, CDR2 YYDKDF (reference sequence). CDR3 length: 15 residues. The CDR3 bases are TGTGCCACCAGCAGTTTTGGTGGGAACAATGAAAAACTGTTTTTT. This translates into CATSSFGGNNEKLFF.

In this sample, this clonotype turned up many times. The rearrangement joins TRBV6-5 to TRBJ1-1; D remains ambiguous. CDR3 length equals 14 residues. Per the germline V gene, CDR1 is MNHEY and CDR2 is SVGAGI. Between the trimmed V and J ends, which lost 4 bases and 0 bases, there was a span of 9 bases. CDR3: CASSSGSLNTEAFF. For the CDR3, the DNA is TGTGCCAGCAGTTCAGGTAGTTTGAACACTGAAGCTTTCTTT.

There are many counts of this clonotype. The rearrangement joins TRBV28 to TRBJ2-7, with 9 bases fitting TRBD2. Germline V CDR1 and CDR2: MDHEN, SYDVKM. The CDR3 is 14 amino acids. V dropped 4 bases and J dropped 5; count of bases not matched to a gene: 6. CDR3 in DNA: TGTGCCAGCAGTTCCCTAGCGGGATATAACGAGCAGTACTTC. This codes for CASSSLAGYNEQYF.

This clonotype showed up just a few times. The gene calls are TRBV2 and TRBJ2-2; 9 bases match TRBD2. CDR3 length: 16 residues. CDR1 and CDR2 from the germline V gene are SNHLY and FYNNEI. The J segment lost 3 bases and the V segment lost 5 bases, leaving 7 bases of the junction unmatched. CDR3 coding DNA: TGTGCCAGCAGTCTTCGGACTAGCGCTGACACCGGGGAGCTGTTTTTT. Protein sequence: CASSLRTSADTGELFF.

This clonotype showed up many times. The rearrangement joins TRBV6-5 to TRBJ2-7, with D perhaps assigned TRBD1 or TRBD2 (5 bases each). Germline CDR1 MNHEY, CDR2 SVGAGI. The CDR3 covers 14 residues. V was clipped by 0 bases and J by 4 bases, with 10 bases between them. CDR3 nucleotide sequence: TGTGCCAGCAGTTACTCGAGAGGGACGTACGAGCAGTACTTC. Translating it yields CASSYSRGTYEQYF.

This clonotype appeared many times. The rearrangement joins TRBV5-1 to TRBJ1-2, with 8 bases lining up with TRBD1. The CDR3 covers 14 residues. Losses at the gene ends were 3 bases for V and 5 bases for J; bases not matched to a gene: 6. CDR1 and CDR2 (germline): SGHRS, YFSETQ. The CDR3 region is CASSSSTGEYGYTF. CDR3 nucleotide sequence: TGCGCCAGCAGCTCTTCGACAGGGGAGTATGGCTACACCTTC. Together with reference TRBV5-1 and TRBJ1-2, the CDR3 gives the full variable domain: KAGVTQTPRYLIKTRGQQVTLSCSPISGHRSVSWYQQTPGQGLQFLFEYFSETQRNKGNFPGRFSGRQFSNSRSEMNVSTLELGDSALYLCASSSSTGEYGYTFGSGTRLTVV.

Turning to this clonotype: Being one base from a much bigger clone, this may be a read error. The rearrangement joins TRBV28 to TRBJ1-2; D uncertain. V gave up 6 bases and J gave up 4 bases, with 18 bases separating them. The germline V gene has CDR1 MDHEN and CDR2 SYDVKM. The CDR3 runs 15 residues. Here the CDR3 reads CASRFPPPPPYGYTF. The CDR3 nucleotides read TGTGCCAGCAGGTTCCCTCCACCCCCCCCCTATGGCTACACCTTC.

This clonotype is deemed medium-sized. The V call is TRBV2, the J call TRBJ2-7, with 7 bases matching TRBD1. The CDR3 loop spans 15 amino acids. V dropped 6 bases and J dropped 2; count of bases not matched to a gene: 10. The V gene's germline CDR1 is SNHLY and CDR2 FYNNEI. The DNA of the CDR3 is TGTGCCAGCAGGGGGGACAGCCAGTCTGCCTACGAGCAGTACTTC. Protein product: CASRGDSQSAYEQYF.

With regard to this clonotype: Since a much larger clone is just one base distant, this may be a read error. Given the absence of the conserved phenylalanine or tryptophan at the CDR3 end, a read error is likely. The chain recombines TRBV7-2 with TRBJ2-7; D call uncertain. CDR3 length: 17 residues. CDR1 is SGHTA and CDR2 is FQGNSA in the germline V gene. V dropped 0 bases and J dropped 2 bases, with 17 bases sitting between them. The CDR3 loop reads CASSLAQFQGRAYEQYL. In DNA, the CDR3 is TGTGCCAGCAGCTTAGCCCAGTTTCAAGGAAGAGCCTACGAGCAGTACCTC.

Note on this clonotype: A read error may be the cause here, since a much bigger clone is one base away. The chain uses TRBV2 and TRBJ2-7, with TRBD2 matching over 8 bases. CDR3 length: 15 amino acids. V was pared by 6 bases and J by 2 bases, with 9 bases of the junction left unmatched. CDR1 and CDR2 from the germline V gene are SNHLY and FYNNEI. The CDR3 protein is CASSLGSTSAYEQYF. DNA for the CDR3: TGTGCCAGCAGCCTAGGATCGACTAGCGCCTACGAGCAGTACTTC.

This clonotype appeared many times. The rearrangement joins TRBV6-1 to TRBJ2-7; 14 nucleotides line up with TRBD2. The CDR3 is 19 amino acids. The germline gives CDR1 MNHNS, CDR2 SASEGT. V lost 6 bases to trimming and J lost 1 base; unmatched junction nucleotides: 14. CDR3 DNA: TGTGCCAGCAGCCGCATTCCGGGACTAGCGGGAGTGCTTTCCTACGAGCAGTACTTC. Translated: CASSRIPGLAGVLSYEQYF.

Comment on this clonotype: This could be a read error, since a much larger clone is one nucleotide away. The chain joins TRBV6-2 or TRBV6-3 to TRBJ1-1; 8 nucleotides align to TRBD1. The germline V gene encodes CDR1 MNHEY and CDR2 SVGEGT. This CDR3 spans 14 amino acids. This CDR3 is CGSSSGQVDTEAFF. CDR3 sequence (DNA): TGTGGCAGCAGTTCGGGACAGGTAGACACTGAAGCTTTCTTT.